The 25 T cell receptor beta chains listed next were all sequenced from one sample in a study of T cell changes during pregnancy in multiple sclerosis. TCRdb's table, derived via immunoSEQ multiplex PCR, lists solely in-frame clones and lacks some. The top ten clones hold 3.5% of a sample with 30,000 to 40,000 clones, over 85% of them seen once. Sample: CD8+ T cells from peripheral blood mononuclear cells, taken in the third trimester of pregnancy. The receptors stem from a female donor with multiple sclerosis, enrolled in a pregnancy study.

The V and J genes are TRBV13 and TRBJ2-1, with D perhaps TRBD2 (6 bases). Germline-derived CDR1 and CDR2 are PRHDT and FYEKMQ (reference sequence). This CDR3 has 15 residues. V dropped 4 bases and J dropped 7 bases, with 17 bases sitting between them. The CDR3 nucleotides read TGTGCCAGCAGCTCATTAACGGGGGTGAGGAATGAGCAGTTCTTC. Translated: CASSSLTGVRNEQFF.

The chain joins TRBV30 to TRBJ2-1; unclear D gene. The V end was cut by 4 bases, the J end by 0 bases, with 16 bases between. The CDR3 has 16 residues. Germline loops: CDR1 GTSNPN, CDR2 SVGIG (reference sequence). This chain's CDR3 is CAWIGFSGRSYNEQFF. As DNA, the CDR3 is TGTGCCTGGATTGGTTTTTCAGGCCGCTCCTACAATGAGCAGTTCTTC. The variable domain in full, with the rest retrieved from reference TRBV30 and TRBJ2-1, is SQTIHQWPATLVQPVGSPLSLECTVEGTSNPNLYWYRQAAGRGLQLLFYSVGIGQISSEVPQNLSASRPQDRQFILSSKKLLLSDSGFYLCAWIGFSGRSYNEQFFGPGTRLTVL.

In this sample, this clone turned up once. The chain joins TRBV7-9 to TRBJ2-7, with 7 bases matching TRBD1. Germline values: CDR1 SEHNR, CDR2 FQNEAQ (reference sequence). Unmatched junction bases numbered 10, after V lost 1 base and J lost 7 bases. This CDR3 is 15 amino acids long. The CDR3: CASSLVRQGVGEQYF. The CDR3 DNA sequence: TGTGCCAGCAGCTTAGTCCGACAGGGAGTAGGGGAGCAGTACTTC.

The chain joins TRBV5-4 to TRBJ2-7; weak D call: TRBD2 (6 bases). The germline gives CDR1 SGHNT, CDR2 YYREEE (reference sequence). This CDR3 has 11 residues. The germline V and J ends were trimmed by 4 bases and 7 bases, with 9 bases remaining between them. Written as DNA, the CDR3 is TGTGCCAGCAGCCCTGGGGGGGAGCAGTACTTC. This codes for CASSPGGEQYF.

CDR3 nucleotide sequence: TGTGCCAGCAGTTACGGGGCCCGCCAGCCCCAGCATTTT. It codes for CASSYGARQPQHF. The chain links TRBV6-5 to TRBJ1-5, with a weak D call TRBD1 (5 bases). V was pared by 2 bases and J by 7 bases, with 9 bases between. The CDR3 runs to 13 residues. Looked up from germline, CDR1 is MNHEY and CDR2 is SVGAGI.

The J gene is TRBJ1-2, the V gene TRBV29-1; D gene unclear. Per the germline V gene, CDR1 is SQVTM and CDR2 is ANQGSEA. Trimming removed 3 bases at V and 3 bases at J, with 5 bases between. The CDR3 has 11 residues. CDR3 amino acids: CSVEADYGYTF. DNA for the CDR3: TGCAGCGTTGAGGCGGACTATGGCTACACCTTC.

The chain is built from TRBV19 and TRBJ1-2; a weak D match, TRBD1 (6 bases). Trimming removed 6 bases at V and 0 bases at J, with 14 bases between. Looked up from germline, CDR1 is LNHDA and CDR2 is SQIVND (reference sequence). The length of the CDR3 is 15 residues. CDR3 DNA sequence: TGTGCCAGTAGGGGTCACAGGGCCTCTAACTATGGCTACACCTTC. Its translation is CASRGHRASNYGYTF.

V is TRBV30 and J is TRBJ1-5; D gene unclear. Germline CDR1 reads GTSNPN; CDR2 reads SVGIG (reference sequence). Trimming shortened V by 0 bases and J by 0 bases, and 15 bases separated the two germline ends. This CDR3 region has 17 residues. CDR3 loop: CAWSVGLEGYSNQPQHF. CDR3 nucleotides: TGTGCCTGGAGTGTAGGCCTTGAGGGATATAGCAATCAGCCCCAGCATTTT.

The V gene is TRBV5-6, the J gene TRBJ1-3; 8 bases align to TRBD1. Germline lookup yields CDR1 SGHDT and CDR2 YYEEEE. V was clipped by 3 bases and J by 0 bases; unmatched bases: 14. This CDR3 comprises 19 residues. The CDR3 nucleotides are TGTGCCAGCAGCTCACTGTTGGACAGGGCCAACTTCTCTGGAAACACCATATATTTT. Its translation: CASSSLLDRANFSGNTIYF.

The genes are TRBV4-3 and TRBJ2-3; tentative D call: TRBD2 (7 bases). Trimming cost V 0 bases and J 2 bases, with 12 bases left between them. The V gene's germline CDR1 is LGHNA and CDR2 YSLEER. The CDR3 runs 16 residues. For the CDR3, the DNA is TGCGCCAGCAGCCAAGATAGGGGGGGTCCCACAGATACGCAGTATTTT. This codes for CASSQDRGGPTDTQYF.

This chain connects TRBV2 to TRBJ1-2; D is ambiguous. Trimming took off 3 bases at V and 4 bases at J, with 9 bases between the two ends. CDR1 is SNHLY, CDR2 FYNNEI, per germline. There are 13 residues in the CDR3. The DNA for the CDR3 is TGTGCCAGCAGTGACAGATTCTCCTATGGCTACACCTTC. Translating it yields CASSDRFSYGYTF.

The V and J genes are TRBV9 and TRBJ1-2, with a tentative D call TRBD1 (6 bases). The V and J ends lost 3 bases and 0 bases respectively, with 12 bases between them. The CDR3 loop spans 15 amino acids. CDR1 and CDR2 (germline): SGDLS, YYNGEE. CDR3 region: CASSARDTANYGYTF. CDR3 nucleotides: TGTGCCAGCAGCGCCCGGGACACCGCTAACTATGGCTACACCTTC.

The rearrangement joins TRBV11-2 to TRBJ2-5; 11 bases align to TRBD2. The ends lost 0 bases at V and 3 bases at J; junction bases unmatched: 12. Germline-derived CDR1 and CDR2 are SGHAT and FQNNGV. This CDR3 contains 19 residues. CDR3 bases: TGTGCCAGCAGCTTAGAATTTAGCGGGGGGGTTCTTGGGGAAGAGACCCAGTACTTC. This encodes CASSLEFSGGVLGEETQYF.

The chain joins TRBV2 to TRBJ2-5, with TRBD2 identical over 10 bases. The CDR3 runs to 16 residues. The V and J ends lost 6 bases and 5 bases, in that order; junction bases with no gene match: 12. From germline, CDR1 is SNHLY and CDR2 FYNNEI. CDR3 residues: CASRDLAGAQGETQYF. The CDR3 region has the DNA TGTGCCAGCAGGGATCTAGCGGGGGCCCAGGGGGAGACCCAGTACTTC.

The gene calls are TRBV9 and TRBJ2-3; 7 bases are shared with TRBD2. The length of the CDR3 is 16 residues. The J segment lost 2 bases and the V segment lost 3 bases, leaving 9 bases of the junction unmatched. CDR1 SGDLS and CDR2 YYNGEE come from the germline V gene. The CDR3 here is CASSEGPAGLTDTQYF. The CDR3 coding sequence is TGTGCCAGCAGCGAGGGGCCAGCGGGGCTCACAGATACGCAGTATTTT.

The V and J genes are TRBV29-1 and TRBJ1-2; no clear D. There are 11 residues in the CDR3. Germline loops: CDR1 SQVTM, CDR2 ANQGSEA. V lost 1 base and J lost 8, with 8 bases in between. DNA for the CDR3: TGCAGCGTTGAAGTTCTCGGGGGCTACACCTTC. As protein: CSVEVLGGYTF.

The chain recombines TRBV5-6 with TRBJ2-3; D uncertain. Germline CDR1 and CDR2: SGHDT and YYEEEE. The CDR3 is made up of 15 amino acids. The V end lost 4 bases, the J end lost 0 bases, and 12 bases lay between the germline ends. In DNA form, the CDR3 reads TGTGCCAGCAGCCAGAGCGTCTCTAGCACAGATACGCAGTATTTT. Translated, it gives CASSQSVSSTDTQYF.

In DNA, the CDR3 is TGTGCCAGCAGCTTAGGAAGGTGGAGTGACCGCCGATCTGAAAAACTGTTTTTT. The encoded protein is CASSLGRWSDRRSEKLFF. This chain uses TRBV7-9 with TRBJ1-4; no reliable D call. Trimming removed 1 base at V and 7 bases at J, with 22 bases between. In germline, CDR1 is SEHNR, CDR2 FQNEAQ (reference sequence). This CDR3 is 18 amino acids long.

This clone appeared once. The chain carries TRBV9 and TRBJ2-7; D is perhaps TRBD2 (5 bases). The CDR3 spans 16 residues. With 0 bases removed from V and 0 bases from J, the gap between germline ends came to 13 bases. From germline, CDR1 is SGDLS and CDR2 YYNGEE. CDR3 DNA sequence: TGTGCCAGCAGCGTAGGAGCGGACTTAAGCTCCTACGAGCAGTACTTC. Amino acid sequence: CASSVGADLSSYEQYF.

This chain uses TRBV7-9 with TRBJ2-1; 9 bases agree with TRBD2. There are 15 residues in the CDR3. Germline V gene sequence: CDR1 SEHNR, CDR2 FQNEAQ (reference sequence). The J segment lost 7 bases and the V segment lost 4 bases, leaving 8 bases of the junction unmatched. CDR3: CASSSASGAPNEQFF. The CDR3 DNA is TGTGCCAGCAGCTCCGCTAGCGGGGCCCCAAATGAGCAGTTCTTC.

This clone turned up a few times. The J gene is TRBJ1-1, the V gene TRBV7-9; 7 bases align to TRBD1. Germline trimming cut 2 bases from V and 0 bases from J; bases unmatched to any gene: 9. Looked up from germline, CDR1 is SEHNR and CDR2 is FQNEAQ (reference sequence). The CDR3 has 17 residues. CDR3 bases: TGTGCCAGCAGCTTACCCAGGGCAGGGGGGATGAACACTGAAGCTTTCTTT. Protein sequence: CASSLPRAGGMNTEAFF.

A few counts support this clone. The J gene is TRBJ2-2, the V gene TRBV6-4, with a possible D match to TRBD1 (6 bases). V was clipped by 4 bases and J by 1 base, with 10 bases between them. The CDR3 loop spans 15 amino acids. Per the germline V gene, CDR1 is MRHNA and CDR2 is SNTAGT. The CDR3 here is CASSALQGNTGELFF. For the CDR3, the DNA is TGTGCCAGCAGTGCCTTACAGGGGAACACCGGGGAGCTGTTTTTT.

This chain links TRBV2 with TRBJ2-1; 7 bases map to TRBD1. The ends lost 8 bases at V and 6 bases at J; junction bases unmatched: 4. The CDR3 length is 12 residues. The germline CDR1 and CDR2 sequences are SNHLY and FYNNEI. This chain's CDR3 is CASGDSLNEQFF. CDR3 DNA: TGTGCCAGCGGGGACAGTCTCAATGAGCAGTTCTTC.

The chain carries TRBV6-5 and TRBJ1-4, with 7 positions matching TRBD1. This CDR3 is 13 amino acids long. Germline-derived CDR1 and CDR2 are MNHEY and SVGAGI. V gave up 2 bases and J gave up 8 bases; unmatched junction bases: 2. The DNA of the CDR3 is TGTGCCAGCAGTTACCGGGGACAGGAAAAACTGTTTTTT. Translation gives CASSYRGQEKLFF.

This clone showed up just once. The rearrangement joins TRBV7-8 to TRBJ2-7; D is possibly TRBD2 (6 bases). With 1 base removed from V and 2 bases from J, the gap between germline ends came to 15 bases. Germline CDR1 SGHVS, CDR2 FQNEAQ. This CDR3 contains 16 residues. The CDR3, as DNA: TGTGCCAGCAGCTTAGTAATACGGGACTTACCCTACGAGCAGTACTTC. Translating it yields CASSLVIRDLPYEQYF.